This T cell receptor beta chain was captured in a study of T cells in Graves' hyperthyroidism and ophthalmopathy. CDR3 length: 16 amino acids. V was trimmed by 5 bases and J by 5 bases, leaving 21 bases between them. The germline V gene encodes CDR1 SGHTA and CDR2 FQGNSA. Amplification of TCR beta CDR3 regions was performed using RNA transcripts as template. Carried out on the TCR CDR3, a first-round RT-PCR used the HTBI primer set. From the multiplex PCR reads, TCRdb called clonotypes with MiXCR, one entry per CDR3 protein. The sample contains around 760,000 distinct CDR3 sequences, just over 35% of which appear only once. This clonotype occurred many times. Its antigen is currently unknown. Findings and limits, study-wide: A model of 13 V-J pairs discriminated ophthalmopathy from stable hyperthyroidism. Clonotypes that were expanded in thyroid above 0.001 mostly appeared in blood too.

The receptor was derived from a woman aged 40 to 49 with Graves' hyperthyroidism. V is TRBV7-2 and J is TRBJ1-1, with D unclear. The sequencing input was blood. The CDR3 protein is CASSPTSAVERTEAFF. The CDR3 bases are TGTGCCAGCAGCCCAACGTCGGCGGTTGAAAGGACTGAAGCTTTCTTT.